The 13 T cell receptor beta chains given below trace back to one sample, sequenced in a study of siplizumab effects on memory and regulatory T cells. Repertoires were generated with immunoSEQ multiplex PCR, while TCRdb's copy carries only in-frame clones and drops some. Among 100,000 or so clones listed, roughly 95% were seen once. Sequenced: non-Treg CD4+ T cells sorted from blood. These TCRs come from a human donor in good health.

The CDR3 DNA reads as TGTGCCAGCAGCTTAGACAGGACTTTGAACACTGAAGCTTTCTTT. Its protein product is CASSLDRTLNTEAFF. The chain combines TRBV7-9 with TRBJ1-1, with a weak D call TRBD1 (5 bases). In germline, CDR1 is SEHNR, CDR2 FQNEAQ (reference sequence). V lost 1 base and J lost 0, with 9 bases in between. The CDR3 spans 15 residues.

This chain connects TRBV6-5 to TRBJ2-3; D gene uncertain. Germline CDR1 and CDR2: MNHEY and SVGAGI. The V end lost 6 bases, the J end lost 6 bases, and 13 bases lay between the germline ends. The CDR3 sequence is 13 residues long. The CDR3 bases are TGTGCCAGCAGGCAATCGCCTCCCGATACGCAGTATTTT. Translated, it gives CASRQSPPDTQYF.

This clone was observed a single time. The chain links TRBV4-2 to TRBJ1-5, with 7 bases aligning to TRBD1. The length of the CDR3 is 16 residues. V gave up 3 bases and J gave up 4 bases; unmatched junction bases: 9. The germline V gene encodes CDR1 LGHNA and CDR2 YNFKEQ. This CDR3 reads CASSQGDSATNQPQHF. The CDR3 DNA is TGTGCCAGCAGCCAGGGGGACAGTGCTACGAATCAGCCCCAGCATTTT.

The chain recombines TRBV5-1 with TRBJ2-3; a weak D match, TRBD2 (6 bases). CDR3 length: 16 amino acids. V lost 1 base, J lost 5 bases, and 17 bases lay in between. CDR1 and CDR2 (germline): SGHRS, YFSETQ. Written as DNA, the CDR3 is TGCGCCAGCAGCTTGATCGCGGGGCAGCAAGGAGATACGCAGTATTTT. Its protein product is CASSLIAGQQGDTQYF. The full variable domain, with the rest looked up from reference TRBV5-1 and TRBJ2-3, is KAGVTQTPRYLIKTRGQQVTLSCSPISGHRSVSWYQQTPGQGLQFLFEYFSETQRNKGNFPGRFSGRQFSNSRSEMNVSTLELGDSALYLCASSLIAGQQGDTQYFGPGTRLTVL.

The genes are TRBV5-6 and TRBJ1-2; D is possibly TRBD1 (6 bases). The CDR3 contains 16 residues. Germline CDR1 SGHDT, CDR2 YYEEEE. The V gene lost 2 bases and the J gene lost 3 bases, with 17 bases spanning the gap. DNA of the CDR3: TGTGCCAGCAGCTTCCCGACGGGGGGCGTTCACTATGGCTACACCTTC. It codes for CASSFPTGGVHYGYTF. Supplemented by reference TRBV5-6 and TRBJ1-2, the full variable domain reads DAGVTQSPTHLIKTRGQQVTLRCSPKSGHDTVSWYQQALGQGPQFIFQYYEEEERQRGNFPDRFSGHQFPNYSSELNVNALLLGDSALYLCASSFPTGGVHYGYTFGSGTRLTVV.

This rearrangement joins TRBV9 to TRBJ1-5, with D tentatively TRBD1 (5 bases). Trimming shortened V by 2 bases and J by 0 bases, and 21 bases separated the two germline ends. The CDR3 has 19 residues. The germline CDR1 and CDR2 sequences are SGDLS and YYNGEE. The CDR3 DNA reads TGTGCCAGCAGCGTGGGGGAGCTGCTCCACTTACTTAGCAATCAGCCCCAGCATTTT. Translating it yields CASSVGELLHLLSNQPQHF.

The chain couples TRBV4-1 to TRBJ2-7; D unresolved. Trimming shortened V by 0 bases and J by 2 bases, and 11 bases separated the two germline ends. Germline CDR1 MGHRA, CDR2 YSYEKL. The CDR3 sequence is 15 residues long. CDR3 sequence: CASSQDSRVTYEQYF. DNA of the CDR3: TGCGCCAGCAGCCAAGATAGTAGGGTCACCTACGAGCAGTACTTC.

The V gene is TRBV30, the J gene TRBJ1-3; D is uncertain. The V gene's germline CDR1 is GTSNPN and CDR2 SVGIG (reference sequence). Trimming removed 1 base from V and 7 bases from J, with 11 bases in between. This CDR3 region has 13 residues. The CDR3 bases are TGTGCCTGGAGTGGCCAGATTCAGAACACCATATATTTT. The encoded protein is CAWSGQIQNTIYF.

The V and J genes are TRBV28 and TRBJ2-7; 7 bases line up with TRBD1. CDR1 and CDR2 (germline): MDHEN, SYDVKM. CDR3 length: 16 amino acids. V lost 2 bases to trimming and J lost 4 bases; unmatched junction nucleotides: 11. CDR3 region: CASSLNLGDSRYEQYF. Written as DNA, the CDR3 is TGTGCCAGCAGTTTAAATTTAGGGGACAGCCGTTACGAGCAGTACTTC.

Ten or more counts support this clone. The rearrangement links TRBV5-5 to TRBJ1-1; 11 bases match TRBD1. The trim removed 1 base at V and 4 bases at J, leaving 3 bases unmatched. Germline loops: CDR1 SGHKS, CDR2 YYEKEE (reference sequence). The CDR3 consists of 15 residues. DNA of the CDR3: TGTGCCAGCAGCTTGCTCGGGACAGGGGGCACTGAAGCTTTCTTT. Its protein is CASSLLGTGGTEAFF.

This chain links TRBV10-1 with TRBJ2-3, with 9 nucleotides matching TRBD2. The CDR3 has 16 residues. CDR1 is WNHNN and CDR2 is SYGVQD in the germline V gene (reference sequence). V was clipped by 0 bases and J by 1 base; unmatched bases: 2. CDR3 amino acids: CASSESLAGGTDTQYF. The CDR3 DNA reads TGCGCCAGCAGTGAGTCGTTAGCGGGGGGCACAGATACGCAGTATTTT.

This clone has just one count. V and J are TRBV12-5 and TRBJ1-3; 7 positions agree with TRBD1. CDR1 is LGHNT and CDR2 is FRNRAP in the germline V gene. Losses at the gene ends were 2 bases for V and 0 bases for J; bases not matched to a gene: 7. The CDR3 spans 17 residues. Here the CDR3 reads CASGLILNRGSGNTIYF. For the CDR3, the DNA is TGTGCTAGTGGTTTGATACTCAACAGGGGCTCTGGAAACACCATATATTTT.

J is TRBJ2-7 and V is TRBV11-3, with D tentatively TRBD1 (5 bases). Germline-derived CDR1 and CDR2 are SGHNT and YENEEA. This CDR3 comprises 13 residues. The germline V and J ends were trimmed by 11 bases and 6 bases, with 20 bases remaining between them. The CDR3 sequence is CADTLGLPTEQYF. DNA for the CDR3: TGTGCCGATACTCTGGGGCTACCTACCGAGCAGTACTTC.